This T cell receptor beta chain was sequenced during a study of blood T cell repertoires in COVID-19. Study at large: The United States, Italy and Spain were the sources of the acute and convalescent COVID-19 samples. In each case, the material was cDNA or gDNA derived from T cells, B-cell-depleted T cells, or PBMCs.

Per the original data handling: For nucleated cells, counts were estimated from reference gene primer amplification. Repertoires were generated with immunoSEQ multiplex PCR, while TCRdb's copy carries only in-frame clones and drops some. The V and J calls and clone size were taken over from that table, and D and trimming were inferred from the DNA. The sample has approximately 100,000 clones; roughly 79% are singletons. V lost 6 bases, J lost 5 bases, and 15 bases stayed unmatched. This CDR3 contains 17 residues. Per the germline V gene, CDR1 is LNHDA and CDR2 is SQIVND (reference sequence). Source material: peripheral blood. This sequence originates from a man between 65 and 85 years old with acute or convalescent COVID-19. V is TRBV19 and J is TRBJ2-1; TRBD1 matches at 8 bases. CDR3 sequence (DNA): TGTGCCAGTAGAAAGGGACAGGTCGCCTCCCTTGACAATGAGCAGTTCTTC. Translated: CASRKGQVASLDNEQFF. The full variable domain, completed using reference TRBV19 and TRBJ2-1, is DGGITQSPKYLFRKEGQNVTLSCEQNLNHDAMYWYRQDPGQGLRLIYYSQIVNDFQKGDIAEGYSVSREKKESFPLTVTSAQKNPTAFYLCASRKGQVASLDNEQFFGPGTRLTVL.